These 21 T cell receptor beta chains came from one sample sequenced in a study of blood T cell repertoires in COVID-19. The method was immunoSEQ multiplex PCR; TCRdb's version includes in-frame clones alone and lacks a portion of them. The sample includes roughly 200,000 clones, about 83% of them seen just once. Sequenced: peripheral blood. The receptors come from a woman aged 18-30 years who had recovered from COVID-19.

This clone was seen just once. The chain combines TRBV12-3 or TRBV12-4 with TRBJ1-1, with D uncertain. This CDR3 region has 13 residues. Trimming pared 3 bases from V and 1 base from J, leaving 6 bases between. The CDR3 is CASSFGRNTEAFF. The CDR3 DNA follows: TGTGCCAGCAGTTTTGGCCGGAACACTGAAGCTTTCTTT.

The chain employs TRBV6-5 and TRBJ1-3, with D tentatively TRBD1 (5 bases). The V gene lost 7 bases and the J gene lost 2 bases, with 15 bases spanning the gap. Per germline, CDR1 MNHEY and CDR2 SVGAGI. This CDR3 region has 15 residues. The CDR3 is CASKNSGDAGNTIYF. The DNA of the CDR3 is TGTGCCAGCAAAAACTCGGGGGATGCTGGAAACACCATATATTTT.

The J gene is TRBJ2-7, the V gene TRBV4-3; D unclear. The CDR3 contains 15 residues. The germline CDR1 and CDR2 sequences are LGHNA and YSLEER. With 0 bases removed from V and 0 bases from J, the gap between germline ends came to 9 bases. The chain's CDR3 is CASSQDRLNSYEQYF. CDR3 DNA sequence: TGCGCCAGCAGCCAAGACAGGTTAAACTCCTACGAGCAGTACTTC.

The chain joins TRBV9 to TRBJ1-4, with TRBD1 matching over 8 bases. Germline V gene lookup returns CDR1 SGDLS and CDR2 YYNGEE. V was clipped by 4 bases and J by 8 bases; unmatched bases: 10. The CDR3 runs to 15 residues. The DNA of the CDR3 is TGTGCCAGCAGCAAAGCAGGGGGCCTCAGGGAAAAACTGTTTTTT. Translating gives CASSKAGGLREKLFF.

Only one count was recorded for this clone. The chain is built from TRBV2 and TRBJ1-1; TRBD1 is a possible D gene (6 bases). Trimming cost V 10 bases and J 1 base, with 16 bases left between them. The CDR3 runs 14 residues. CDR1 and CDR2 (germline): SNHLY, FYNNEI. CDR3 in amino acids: CAIREMTGNTEAFF. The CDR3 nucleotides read TGTGCCATCAGGGAAATGACAGGGAACACTGAAGCTTTCTTT.

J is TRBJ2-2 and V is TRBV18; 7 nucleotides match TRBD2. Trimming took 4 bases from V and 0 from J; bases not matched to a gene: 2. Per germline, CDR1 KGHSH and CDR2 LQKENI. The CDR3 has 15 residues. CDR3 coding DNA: TGTGCCAGCTCACGAAGCGGGGCGAACACCGGGGAGCTGTTTTTT. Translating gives CASSRSGANTGELFF.

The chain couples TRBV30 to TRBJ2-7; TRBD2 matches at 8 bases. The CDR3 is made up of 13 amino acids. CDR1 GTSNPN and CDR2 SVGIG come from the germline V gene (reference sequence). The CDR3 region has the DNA TGTGCGGCTGCAGGGACTAGAGCCTACGAGCAGTACGTC. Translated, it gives CAAAGTRAYEQYV.

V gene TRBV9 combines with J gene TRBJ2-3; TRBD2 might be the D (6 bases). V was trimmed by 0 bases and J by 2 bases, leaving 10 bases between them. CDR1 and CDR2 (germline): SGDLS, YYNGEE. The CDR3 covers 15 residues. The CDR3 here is CASSVAGADTDTQYF. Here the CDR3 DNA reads TGTGCCAGCAGCGTAGCGGGAGCGGACACAGATACGCAGTATTTT.

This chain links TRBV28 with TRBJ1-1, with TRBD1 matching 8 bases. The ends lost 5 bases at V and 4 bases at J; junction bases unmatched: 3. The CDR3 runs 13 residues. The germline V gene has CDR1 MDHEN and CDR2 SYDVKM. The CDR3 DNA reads TGTGCCAGCAGTAGACAGGGGCCCACTGAAGCTTTCTTT. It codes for CASSRQGPTEAFF.

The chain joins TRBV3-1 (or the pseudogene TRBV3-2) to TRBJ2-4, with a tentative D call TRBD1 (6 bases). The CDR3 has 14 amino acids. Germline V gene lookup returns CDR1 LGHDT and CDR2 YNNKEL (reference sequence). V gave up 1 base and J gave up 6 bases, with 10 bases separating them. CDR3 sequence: CASSQALGGNIQYF. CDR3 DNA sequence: TGTGCCAGCAGCCAAGCACTAGGGGGAAACATTCAGTACTTC.

The CDR3: CASSAYLTKLYGYTF. The CDR3 DNA reads as TGTGCCAGCAGCGCCTACCTGACAAAACTCTATGGCTACACCTTC. The rearrangement links TRBV9 to TRBJ1-2; D not resolved. CDR1 is SGDLS and CDR2 is YYNGEE in the germline V gene. The CDR3 consists of 15 residues. Between the trimmed V and J ends, which lost 3 bases and 4 bases, there was a span of 16 bases.

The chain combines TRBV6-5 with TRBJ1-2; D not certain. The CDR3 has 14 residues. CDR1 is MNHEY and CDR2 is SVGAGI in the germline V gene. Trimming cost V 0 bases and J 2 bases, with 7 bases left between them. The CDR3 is CASSYSERNYGYTF. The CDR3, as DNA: TGTGCCAGCAGTTACTCGGAGAGGAACTATGGCTACACCTTC.

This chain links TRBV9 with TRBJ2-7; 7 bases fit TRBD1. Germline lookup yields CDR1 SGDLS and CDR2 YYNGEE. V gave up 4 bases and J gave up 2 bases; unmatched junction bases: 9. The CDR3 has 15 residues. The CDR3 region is CASSPWDSITYEQYF. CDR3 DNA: TGTGCCAGCAGCCCCTGGGACAGCATCACCTACGAGCAGTACTTC.

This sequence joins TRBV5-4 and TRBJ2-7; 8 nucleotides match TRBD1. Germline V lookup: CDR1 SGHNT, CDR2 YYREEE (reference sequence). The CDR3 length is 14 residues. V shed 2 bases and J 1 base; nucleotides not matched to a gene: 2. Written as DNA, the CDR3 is TGTGCCAGCAGCTTTGACAGGGGATCCTACGAGCAGTACGTC. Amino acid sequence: CASSFDRGSYEQYV.

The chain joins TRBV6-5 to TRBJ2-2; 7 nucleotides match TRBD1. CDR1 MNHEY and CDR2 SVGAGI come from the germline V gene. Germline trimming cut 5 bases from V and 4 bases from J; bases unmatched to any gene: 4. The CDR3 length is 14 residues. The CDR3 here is CASSTDRLTGELFF. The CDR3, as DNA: TGTGCCAGCAGTACGGACAGGCTCACCGGGGAGCTGTTTTTT.

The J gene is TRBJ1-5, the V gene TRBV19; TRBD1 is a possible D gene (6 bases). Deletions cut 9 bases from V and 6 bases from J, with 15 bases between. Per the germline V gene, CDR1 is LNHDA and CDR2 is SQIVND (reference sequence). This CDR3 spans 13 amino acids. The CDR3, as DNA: TGTGCCAGCAAGGGAGGGGGTAGTCAGCCCCAGCATTTT. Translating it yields CASKGGGSQPQHF.

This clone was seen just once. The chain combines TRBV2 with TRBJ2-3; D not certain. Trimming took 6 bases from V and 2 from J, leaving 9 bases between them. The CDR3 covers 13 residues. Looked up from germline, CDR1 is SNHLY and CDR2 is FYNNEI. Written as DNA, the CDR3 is TGTGCCAGCAGGGAGCCTACCACAGATACGCAGTATTTT. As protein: CASREPTTDTQYF.

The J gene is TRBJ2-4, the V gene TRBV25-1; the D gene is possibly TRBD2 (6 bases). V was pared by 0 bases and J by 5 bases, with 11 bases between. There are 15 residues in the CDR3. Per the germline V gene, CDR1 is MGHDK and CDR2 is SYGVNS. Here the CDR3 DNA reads TGTGCCAGCAGTGAATACGGGGGTACCCAAAACATTCAGTACTTC. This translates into CASSEYGGTQNIQYF.

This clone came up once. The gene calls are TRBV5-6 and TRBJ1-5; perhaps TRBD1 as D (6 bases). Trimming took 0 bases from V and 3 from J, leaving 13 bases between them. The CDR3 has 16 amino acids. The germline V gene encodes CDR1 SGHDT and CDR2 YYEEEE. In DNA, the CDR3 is TGTGCCAGCAGCTTGGGTCAGGGGCGGGCCAATCAGCCCCAGCATTTT. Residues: CASSLGQGRANQPQHF.

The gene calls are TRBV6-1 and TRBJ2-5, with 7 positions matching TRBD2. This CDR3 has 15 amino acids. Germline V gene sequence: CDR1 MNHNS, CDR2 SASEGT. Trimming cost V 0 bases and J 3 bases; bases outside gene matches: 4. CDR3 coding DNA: TGTGCCAGCAGTGAAGCGAGACTAGCTGAAGAGACCCAGTACTTC. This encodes CASSEARLAEETQYF.

In DNA form, the CDR3 reads TGTGCCAGCATCCGCAGGGGGAAAGAGACCCAGTACTTC. It is translated as CASIRRGKETQYF. The chain links TRBV2 to TRBJ2-5, with TRBD1 identical over 7 bases. The length of the CDR3 is 13 residues. V was clipped by 7 bases and J by 3 bases; unmatched bases: 5. The germline V gene encodes CDR1 SNHLY and CDR2 FYNNEI. Complete variable domain (other parts from reference TRBV2 and TRBJ2-5): EPEVTQTPSHQVTQMGQEVILRCVPISNHLYFYWYRQILGQKVEFLVSFYNNEISEKSEIFDDQFSVERPDGSNFTLKIRSTKLEDSAMYFCASIRRGKETQYFGPGTRLLVL.